This entry lists 18 T cell receptor beta chains sequenced from one sample in a study of OX40 agonist ivuxolimab in advanced cancers. Generated by immunoSEQ multiplex PCR, the TCRdb table keeps only in-frame clones and is missing some. The profile shows 25,000 to 35,000 clones, around 84% of them singletons. The starting material was CD4+ or CD8+ T cells sorted from blood, obtained in a trial of the OX40 agonist ivuxolimab. These receptors all stem from an adult with an advanced solid tumor such as melanoma, head and neck, liver or kidney cancer.

This clone was counted between two and nine times. This chain joins TRBV9 and TRBJ1-6; D perhaps matches TRBD1 (6 bases). The V end lost 4 bases, the J end lost 10 bases, and 12 bases lay between the germline ends. Germline V gene data show CDR1 as SGDLS and CDR2 as YYNGEE. CDR3 size: 13 residues. The CDR3 DNA is TGTGCCAGCAGCCGTGGAGGGGGATCACCCCTCCACTTT. Translation gives CASSRGGGSPLHF.

V is TRBV6-5 and J is TRBJ2-2; D gene uncertain. V was shortened by 4 bases and J by 7 bases, with 10 bases between the two germline ends. The CDR3 runs to 13 residues. Germline loops: CDR1 MNHEY, CDR2 SVGAGI. This chain's CDR3 is CASSFSTIGELFF. In nucleotides, the CDR3 is TGTGCCAGCAGTTTTTCAACTATCGGGGAGCTGTTTTTT.

J is TRBJ2-7 and V is TRBV2; D is perhaps TRBD1 or TRBD2 (6 bases each). In germline, CDR1 is SNHLY, CDR2 FYNNEI. This CDR3 region has 11 residues. V lost 11 bases and J 7 bases, leaving 15 bases between the germline ends. CDR3 DNA: TGTGCCGTGCCTACAGGGAGGGAGCAGTACTTC. This gives the protein CAVPTGREQYF.

The genes are TRBV4-1 and TRBJ2-2; tentatively, D is TRBD1 (6 bases). V lost 2 bases to trimming and J lost 0 bases, with 10 bases between them. CDR1 and CDR2 from the germline V gene are MGHRA and YSYEKL. This CDR3 region has 16 residues. CDR3 sequence (DNA): TGCGCCAGCAGCCAATGGGGGACATCGAACACCGGGGAGCTGTTTTTT. Translated, it gives CASSQWGTSNTGELFF.

The chain links TRBV13 to TRBJ2-7; D is perhaps TRBD1 (9 bases). This CDR3 is built from 16 residues. Germline lookup yields CDR1 PRHDT and CDR2 FYEKMQ (reference sequence). With 1 base removed from V and 3 bases from J, the gap between germline ends came to 16 bases. The CDR3 region is CASSLAGGDRDYEQYF. The CDR3 region has the DNA TGTGCCAGCAGCTTAGCGGGGGGGGACAGGGACTACGAGCAGTACTTC.

The V gene is TRBV29-1, the J gene TRBJ2-1; the match to TRBD2 covers 8 bases. The CDR3 length is 15 residues. Trimming at V came to 3 bases and at J to 7 bases, leaving 11 bases not matched to a gene. Germline V lookup: CDR1 SQVTM, CDR2 ANQGSEA. CDR3 residues: CSVERRGRSANEQFF. DNA of the CDR3: TGCAGCGTTGAGCGGCGCGGGAGGTCCGCAAATGAGCAGTTCTTC.

The rearrangement joins TRBV6-5 to TRBJ2-3; D unclear. CDR1 and CDR2 from the germline V gene are MNHEY and SVGAGI. The CDR3 is 14 residues long. Trimming left V 2 bases short and J 3 bases short, with 9 bases between. The CDR3 nucleotides are TGTGCCAGCAGTTACAGATCAGATACAGATACGCAGTATTTT. Protein: CASSYRSDTDTQYF.

The chain uses TRBV28 and TRBJ1-1; a possible D gene is TRBD1 (6 bases). Germline CDR1 is MDHEN and CDR2 is SYDVKM. This CDR3 contains 17 residues. The ends were cut back, 4 bases at V and 0 bases at J, with 18 bases in the middle. The CDR3 DNA sequence: TGTGCCAGCAGTTCCCCATCGTCAGGGGACATGAACACTGAAGCTTTCTTT. As protein: CASSSPSSGDMNTEAFF.

This clone has a single count. This sequence joins TRBV12-5 and TRBJ2-1, with no clear D. The V end was cut by 3 bases, the J end by 2 bases, with 11 bases between. The germline gives CDR1 LGHNT, CDR2 FRNRAP. The CDR3 has 15 residues. CDR3 amino acids: CASGFFPPTYNEQFF. CDR3 nucleotide sequence: TGTGCTAGTGGTTTCTTCCCCCCAACCTACAATGAGCAGTTCTTC.

CDR3 sequence (DNA): TGTGCCAGCTACTCGGGAGGGCTTGTCTCCACCGGGGAGCTGTTTTTT. Its translation is CASYSGGLVSTGELFF. This rearrangement joins TRBV7-9 to TRBJ2-2; 8 bases fit TRBD2. There are 16 residues in the CDR3. Germline trimming cut 8 bases from V and 4 bases from J; bases unmatched to any gene: 12. In germline, CDR1 is SEHNR, CDR2 FQNEAQ (reference sequence).

The chain couples TRBV7-9 to TRBJ2-7, with 11 bases that match TRBD1. The germline V gene has CDR1 SEHNR and CDR2 FQNEAQ (reference sequence). The CDR3 has 15 amino acids. After removal of 6 bases from V and 0 bases from J, the junction contained 4 bases not matched to a gene. CDR3 nucleotides: TGTGCCAGCAGAAGAGGACAGGGGGCCTCCTACGAGCAGTACTTC. Residues: CASRRGQGASYEQYF. The full variable domain, with the rest looked up from reference TRBV7-9 and TRBJ2-7, is DTGVSQNPRHKITKRGQNVTFRCDPISEHNRLYWYRQTLGQGPEFLTYFQNEAQLEKSRLLSDRFSAERPKGSFSTLEIQRTEQGDSAMYLCASRRGQGASYEQYFGPGTRLTVT.

Only one count was recorded for this clone. CDR3 sequence reads: CASSSLAGGKYNEQFF. As DNA, the CDR3 is TGTGCCAGCAGTTCCTTAGCGGGAGGGAAATACAATGAGCAGTTCTTC. The V call is TRBV6-5, the J call TRBJ2-1; 11 bases map to TRBD2. The germline V gene encodes CDR1 MNHEY and CDR2 SVGAGI. Germline trimming cut 4 bases from V and 4 bases from J; bases unmatched to any gene: 6. The CDR3 loop spans 16 amino acids.

The chain has TRBV6-4 and TRBJ2-5; perhaps TRBD2 as D (7 bases). Germline V CDR1 and CDR2: MRHNA, SNTAGT. V gave up 6 bases and J gave up 7 bases, with 24 bases separating them. This CDR3 region has 16 residues. CDR3 sequence: CASSPLGGDDLGTQYF. CDR3 nucleotide sequence: TGTGCCAGCAGCCCCCTAGGGGGGGATGATTTGGGGACCCAGTACTTC.

V is TRBV4-1 and J is TRBJ1-1, with D perhaps TRBD1 (5 bases). V was clipped by 3 bases and J by 2 bases, with 10 bases between them. Germline CDR1 MGHRA, CDR2 YSYEKL. This CDR3 has 14 residues. Here the CDR3 reads CASSQQGLNTEAFF. The CDR3 region has the DNA TGCGCCAGCAGCCAGCAGGGACTTAACACTGAAGCTTTCTTT.

This clone was seen many times. This rearrangement joins TRBV7-9 to TRBJ2-5, with D unresolved. Between the trimmed V and J ends, which lost 1 base and 5 bases, there was a span of 14 bases. CDR1 and CDR2 from the germline V gene are SEHNR and FQNEAQ (reference sequence). The CDR3 is 15 residues long. The CDR3 DNA sequence: TGTGCCAGCAGCTTAGGCTTGTCCCAGAGGGAGACCCAGTACTTC. Translated, it gives CASSLGLSQRETQYF.

This chain uses TRBV27 with TRBJ2-5; possible D gene TRBD2, 5 bases. The CDR3 has 13 residues. The ends were cut back, 2 bases at V and 4 bases at J, with 8 bases in the middle. The germline V gene has CDR1 MNHEY and CDR2 SMNVEV (reference sequence). CDR3 coding DNA: TGTGCCAGCAGTTTAACCGGAGGAGAGACCCAGTACTTC. This gives the protein CASSLTGGETQYF.

The rearrangement links TRBV15 to TRBJ2-7; D is unresolved. The CDR3 runs 13 residues. Germline V gene data show CDR1 as LNHNV and CDR2 as YYDKDF (reference sequence). V lost 1 base to trimming and J lost 4 bases, with 8 bases between them. The CDR3 region is CATSRGMSYEQYF. In nucleotides, the CDR3 is TGTGCCACCAGCAGAGGGATGAGTTACGAGCAGTACTTC.

This sequence joins TRBV5-1 and TRBJ2-1, with 10 bases matching TRBD2. The germline gives CDR1 SGHRS, CDR2 YFSETQ. CDR3 size: 16 residues. The V and J ends lost 4 bases and 9 bases, in that order; junction bases with no gene match: 13. CDR3 coding DNA: TGCGCCAGCAGCCTTTTGCTAGCGGGAGCGATTCTTGAGCAGTTCTTC. As protein: CASSLLLAGAILEQFF.